The rows below give T cell receptor beta chains drawn from one sample of a study of tumor-infiltrating lymphocytes in primary liver carcinoma. TCRdb itself ran the multiplex PCR reads through MiXCR, one entry per CDR3 protein. The sample yields over 40,000 distinct CDR3 sequences, over 65% seen once. Sequencing was carried out using liver tumor tissue from sampling region 5. These receptors all come from a man aged 35 to 55 with primary liver carcinoma and hepatitis B virus infection. Each CDR3 is given with its conserved first and last residue. A D gene is named only where the DNA matches it firmly. Some rows have no size entry. The others give once, few or many, or a class for an expanded clone.

TRBJ2-7 | . | TRBV29-1 | . | TGCAGCGTCGAAAAAGGTGACGAGGAGTACTTC | CSVEKGDEEYF
TRBJ2-1 | . | TRBV10-3 | . | TGTGTCACAGAAGGGGACAACTACAATGAGCAGTTCTTC | CVTEGDNYNEQFF
TRBJ1-2 | . | TRBV4-1 | . | TGCGCCAGGGGCCAAGAGGGGTACCCCTCCGCTTCCCAACCTACCTATGGCTACACCTTC | CARGQEGYPSASQPTYGYTF
TRBJ1-2 | . | TRBV28 | . | TGTGCCAGCAGTATGGGCCAGAACTATGGCTTCACCTTC | CASSMGQNYGFTF
TRBJ2-7 | TRBD2 | TRBV5-1 | . | TGCGCCAGCGGCTTTAGCGGGAGCCCCAACTACGGGCAGTACTTC | CASGFSGSPNYGQYF
TRBJ2-7 | TRBD1 | TRBV5-8 | . | TGTACCAGCAACTTACACGGACAGGGGGCCTACGAGCAGTACTTC | CTSNLHGQGAYEQYF
TRBJ1-1 | TRBD1 | TRBV5-6 | . | TGTGCTAGCAGATTGGTCGGTGGGACAGGGCGGAACACTGAAGCTTTCTTT | CASRLVGGTGRNTEAFF
TRBJ1-3 | . | TRBV4-1 | . | TGTGCCAGCAGCCAACTAAGGACAGCAGGTTCAGGAAACACTTTATATTTT | CASSQLRTAGSGNTLYF
TRBJ1-5 | . | TRBV10-3 | . | TGTGCAATCGGTGAGCGGGGTGCGAATCAGCCCCAGCATTTT | CAIGERGANQPQHF
TRBJ2-1 | . | TRBV13 | once | TGTGACAGCAGCGGCCGGGGGAAGAGCTCCTACAATGAGCAGTTCTTC | CDSSGRGKSSYNEQFF
TRBJ2-3 | TRBD1 | TRBV6-6 | . | TGTGCCAGCAGTGCACAGGGGGCAGCAGATACGCAATATTTT | CASSAQGAADTQYF
TRBJ2-1 | TRBD2 | TRBV4-1 | . | TGCACCAGCAGCCATGACCGAGGAGGGAGGGCCAGGGTTCGCAATGAACAGTTCTTC | CTSSHDRGGRARVRNEQFF
TRBJ2-2 | . | TRBV11-1 | medium-sized | TGTGCCAGCAGCATAGGGCCTACCGGGGAGCTGTTTTTT | CASSIGPTGELFF
TRBJ2-7 | . | TRBV29-1 | once | TGCAGCGTAGGGGACTTACCTGTCTGGGAGCAGTACTTC | CSVGDLPVWEQYF
TRBJ1-5 | . | TRBV29-1 | . | TGCAGCGTTGAAGCAGGGCGCAATCAGTCCCAGCATTTT | CSVEAGRNQSQHF
TRBJ2-3 | . | TRBV11-1 | . | TGTGCCAGCAGCCCCTCCCCTAGTGGGACGACGTCTACGCAGTATTTT | CASSPSPSGTTSTQYF
TRBJ1-1 | . | TRBV5-6 | many | TGTGCCAGCAGCGCATGGGGAATCATGAACACTGAAGCTTTCTTT | CASSAWGIMNTEAFF